What follows are 29 T cell receptor beta chains derived from one specimen sequenced in a study of PD-1 blockade in classical Hodgkin lymphoma. Described time point: cycle 4 day 1 (C4D1), after 6 weeks of nivolumab. Each of the patients experienced relapse following autologous stem cell transplantation, and their brentuximab vedotin exposure differed. Some clones are missing from TCRdb's copy, which holds only in-frame ones; the method was immunoSEQ multiplex PCR. The sample lists tens of thousands of clones, around 90% seen once, with around 13% in the top ten. Sequenced here: peripheral blood mononuclear cells (PBMCs), sampled before the fourth cycle of nivolumab. These receptor sequences come from a human donor with classical Hodgkin lymphoma.

The chain combines TRBV2 with TRBJ2-5; no clear D gene. Trimming removed 7 bases from V and 4 bases from J, with 13 bases in between. Germline loops: CDR1 SNHLY, CDR2 FYNNEI. This CDR3 spans 13 amino acids. CDR3 protein: CASTRLPRETQYF. DNA of the CDR3: TGTGCCAGCACCCGTTTACCGAGAGAGACCCAGTACTTC.

In regard to this clone: The same CDR3 is also encoded by other DNA sequences in this sample. CDR3 region: CASSLGASGANVLTF. CDR3 sequence (DNA): TGCGCCAGCAGCTTGGGAGCATCTGGGGCCAACGTCCTGACTTTC. The chain recombines TRBV5-1 with TRBJ2-6; D remains unclear. The germline V and J ends were trimmed by 0 bases and 1 base, with 5 bases remaining between them. There are 15 residues in the CDR3. Germline CDR1 and CDR2: SGHRS and YFSETQ.

This chain uses TRBV28 with TRBJ1-2; D uncertain. Germline loops: CDR1 MDHEN, CDR2 SYDVKM. This CDR3 has 13 residues. V was shortened by 0 bases and J by 8 bases, with 10 bases between the two germline ends. DNA for the CDR3: TGTGCCAGCAGTTTATGGTCGTATCTCGGCTACACCTTC. Its protein product is CASSLWSYLGYTF.

The rearrangement uses TRBV4-2 and TRBJ2-1; TRBD2 agrees at 7 bases. V gave up 1 base and J gave up 4 bases; unmatched junction bases: 4. CDR1 LGHNA and CDR2 YNFKEQ come from the germline V gene. The CDR3 extends over 15 amino acids. In DNA, the CDR3 is TGTGCCAGCAGCCAAGGAGCGGGATCTTACAATGAGCAGTTCTTC. Amino acids: CASSQGAGSYNEQFF.

V is TRBV28 and J is TRBJ1-4, with a tentative D call TRBD1 (6 bases). Germline CDR1 reads MDHEN; CDR2 reads SYDVKM. The CDR3 has 15 amino acids. Between the trimmed V and J ends, which lost 6 bases and 3 bases, there was a span of 14 bases. The CDR3 nucleotides are TGTGCCAGCAGCCTAGAACAGGGAGCTAATGAAAAACTGTTTTTT. Its translation is CASSLEQGANEKLFF.

The CDR3 here is CASSQGQRNEKLFF. The CDR3 DNA is TGTGCCAGCAGCCAGGGACAGAGGAATGAAAAACTGTTTTTT. The chain combines TRBV7-2 with TRBJ1-4, with 7 bases fitting TRBD1. J was trimmed by 5 bases and V by 5 bases; bases with no gene match: 5. The CDR3 is 14 amino acids. Germline lookup yields CDR1 SGHTA and CDR2 FQGNSA.

The J gene is TRBJ2-5, the V gene TRBV18, with TRBD1 matching over 7 bases. This CDR3 has 14 residues. Trimming removed 8 bases from V and 9 bases from J; junction bases left unmatched: 15. From germline, CDR1 is KGHSH and CDR2 LQKENI. Here the CDR3 DNA reads TGTGCCAGCCGGGACAGCCCCTCGAAAGGGGCCCAGTACTTC. Protein product: CASRDSPSKGAQYF.

V usage is TRBV5-6 and J usage is TRBJ2-7; D is perhaps TRBD1 or TRBD2 (6 bases each). The CDR3 totals 16 residues. The V gene's germline CDR1 is SGHDT and CDR2 YYEEEE. Deletions cut 4 bases from V and 6 bases from J, with 23 bases between. In nucleotides, the CDR3 is TGTGCCAGCAGCCGGGGGTGGGGACAATTCGGGGTCGAGCAGTACTTC. Its translation is CASSRGWGQFGVEQYF.

Only one count was recorded for this clone. The rearrangement joins TRBV9 to TRBJ1-2; unclear D gene. The V gene's germline CDR1 is SGDLS and CDR2 YYNGEE. Trimming removed 3 bases from V and 8 bases from J, with 20 bases in between. The CDR3 length is 15 residues. CDR3 region: CASSGGINFRRGYTF. The CDR3 DNA is TGTGCCAGCAGCGGGGGAATCAACTTCCGACGGGGCTACACCTTC.

The CDR3 DNA is TGCGCCAGCAGCGACCACAGGGGAGGGAATGCTGAAGCTTTCTTT. It is translated as CASSDHRGGNAEAFF. This rearrangement joins TRBV23-1 to TRBJ1-1; 7 bases line up with TRBD1. TRBV23-1 is an ORF, and what it does is uncertain. The CDR3 is 15 residues long. V gave up 6 bases and J gave up 6 bases; unmatched junction bases: 13.

V is TRBV6-6 and J is TRBJ2-7, with TRBD2 as a possible D gene (5 bases). Germline CDR1 is MNHNY and CDR2 is SVGAGI (reference sequence). The CDR3 length is 15 residues. Deletions cut 5 bases from V and 2 bases from J, with 16 bases between. The CDR3 loop reads CASSTTEGLPYEQYF. The DNA of the CDR3 is TGTGCCAGCAGTACGACTGAGGGCCTCCCCTACGAGCAGTACTTC.

The chain joins TRBV28 to TRBJ1-2, with unresolved D. CDR1 is MDHEN, CDR2 SYDVKM, per germline. CDR3 length equals 13 residues. The ends were cut back, 3 bases at V and 3 bases at J, with 8 bases in the middle. For the CDR3, the DNA is TGTGCCAGCAGTTTCATTGGAGACTATGGCTACACCTTC. It codes for CASSFIGDYGYTF.

This chain uses TRBV5-1 with TRBJ2-7, with 9 bases identical to TRBD1. The CDR3 length is 16 residues. V shed 2 bases and J 5 bases; nucleotides not matched to a gene: 11. Germline CDR1 reads SGHRS; CDR2 reads YFSETQ. The CDR3 spells CASSLASGQGANEQYF. In nucleotides, the CDR3 is TGCGCCAGCAGCTTAGCTTCGGGACAGGGTGCGAACGAGCAGTACTTC. Full variable domain (missing parts from reference TRBV5-1 and TRBJ2-7): KAGVTQTPRYLIKTRGQQVTLSCSPISGHRSVSWYQQTPGQGLQFLFEYFSETQRNKGNFPGRFSGRQFSNSRSEMNVSTLELGDSALYLCASSLASGQGANEQYFGPGTRLTVT.

The J gene is TRBJ1-2, the V gene TRBV11-3; 9 bases line up with TRBD1. V lost 5 bases and J lost 7; bases outside the gene matches: 11. This CDR3 region has 15 residues. Per germline, CDR1 SGHNT and CDR2 YENEEA. The CDR3: CASSPWDRASGGYTF. In nucleotides, the CDR3 is TGTGCCAGCAGCCCCTGGGACAGGGCTTCGGGTGGCTACACCTTC.

The chain is built from TRBV19 and TRBJ2-3; 15 positions match TRBD2. The length of the CDR3 is 17 residues. Germline V CDR1 and CDR2: LNHDA, SQIVND (reference sequence). Trimming took 1 base from V and 2 from J; bases not matched to a gene: 1. CDR3 DNA sequence: TGTGCCAGTAGTATAGGGACTAGCGGGAGGGCCACAGATACGCAGTATTTT. This codes for CASSIGTSGRATDTQYF.

The chain uses TRBV7-9 and TRBJ1-1, with D tentatively TRBD1 (5 bases). The CDR3 spans 14 residues. Per germline, CDR1 SEHNR and CDR2 FQNEAQ (reference sequence). Trimming removed 1 base at V and 0 bases at J, with 6 bases between. The chain's CDR3 is CASSLGGVNTEAFF. The DNA of the CDR3 is TGTGCCAGCAGCTTAGGGGGGGTGAACACTGAAGCTTTCTTT.

The V gene is TRBV11-1, the J gene TRBJ2-5; D gene ambiguous. Per germline, CDR1 SGHAT and CDR2 FQDESV (reference sequence). The CDR3 extends over 17 amino acids. Trimming removed 1 base from V and 5 bases from J, with 20 bases in between. The DNA of the CDR3 is TGTGCCAGCAGCTTAGGGCGGACGGTCCAGGCCGGGGAGACCCAGTACTTC. Translated: CASSLGRTVQAGETQYF. Drawing the rest from reference TRBV11-1 and TRBJ2-5, the complete variable domain is EAEVAQSPRYKITEKSQAVAFWCDPISGHATLYWYRQILGQGPELLVQFQDESVVDDSQLPKDRFSAERLKGVDSTLKIQPAELGDSAMYLCASSLGRTVQAGETQYFGPGTRLLVL.

The chain joins TRBV7-6 to TRBJ2-7; 11 bases map to TRBD2. Germline V gene data show CDR1 as SGHVS and CDR2 as FNYEAQ. This CDR3 is 15 amino acids long. V gave up 1 base and J gave up 7 bases; unmatched junction bases: 6. DNA for the CDR3: TGTGCCAGCAGCTTAGAACTAGCGGGAGCTTTTGAGCAGTACTTC. It translates to CASSLELAGAFEQYF.

The chain combines TRBV5-4 with TRBJ2-5; TRBD2 matches at 11 bases. Germline CDR1 is SGHNT and CDR2 is YYREEE (reference sequence). After removal of 4 bases from V and 4 bases from J, the junction contained 18 bases not matched to a gene. The CDR3 runs to 19 residues. The CDR3 DNA is TGTGCCAGCAGCCCGGGACTAGCGGAGGTCAAGAGACGGGGAGAGACCCAGTACTTC. Translating gives CASSPGLAEVKRRGETQYF.

This chain uses TRBV4-2 with TRBJ2-7, with TRBD1 identical over 7 bases. This CDR3 has 14 amino acids. V was pared by 4 bases and J by 3 bases, with 6 bases of the junction left unmatched. The germline CDR1 and CDR2 sequences are LGHNA and YNFKEQ. CDR3 in amino acids: CASSRPGQSYEQYF. The CDR3 DNA reads TGTGCCAGCAGCCGCCCGGGACAGAGCTACGAGCAGTACTTC.

V gene TRBV5-1 combines with J gene TRBJ1-5; D might be TRBD1 (5 bases). V was clipped by 0 bases and J by 7 bases, with 11 bases between them. The CDR3 is 14 residues long. Per germline, CDR1 SGHRS and CDR2 YFSETQ. The CDR3 spells CASSLAGLEQPQHF. In DNA, the CDR3 is TGCGCCAGCAGCTTGGCAGGGTTGGAGCAGCCCCAGCATTTT.

The chain employs TRBV2 and TRBJ2-3; TRBD1 aligns across 7 bases. With 4 bases clipped from V and 1 base from J, the junction kept 5 bases outside the gene matches. The CDR3 has 15 amino acids. CDR1 is SNHLY, CDR2 FYNNEI, per germline. CDR3 nucleotide sequence: TGTGCCAGCAGTGTCAGGGGGAGAGGCACAGATACGCAGTATTTT. Protein: CASSVRGRGTDTQYF.

V usage is TRBV19 and J usage is TRBJ1-4; D is perhaps TRBD1 (6 bases). This CDR3 region has 15 residues. V was clipped by 10 bases and J by 7 bases, with 22 bases between them. Germline assignment: CDR1 LNHDA and CDR2 SQIVND (reference sequence). Here the CDR3 reads CATEGEGLRGEKLFF. CDR3 coding DNA: TGTGCCACCGAGGGGGAGGGGTTACGAGGTGAAAAACTGTTTTTT.

V and J are TRBV7-9 and TRBJ2-1; D unresolved. Germline V lookup: CDR1 SEHNR, CDR2 FQNEAQ (reference sequence). The CDR3 is 11 residues long. Trimming took 3 bases from V and 8 from J, leaving 5 bases between them. As DNA, the CDR3 is TGTGCCAGCAGCTTCCACGATGAGCAGTTCTTC. It is translated as CASSFHDEQFF. Complete variable domain (other parts from reference TRBV7-9 and TRBJ2-1): DTGVSQNPRHKITKRGQNVTFRCDPISEHNRLYWYRQTLGQGPEFLTYFQNEAQLEKSRLLSDRFSAERPKGSFSTLEIQRTEQGDSAMYLCASSFHDEQFFGPGTRLTVL.

CDR3 protein: CAWSPPGTGKETQYF. CDR3 DNA sequence: TGTGCCTGGAGTCCCCCCGGGACAGGGAAAGAGACCCAGTACTTC. V usage is TRBV30 and J usage is TRBJ2-5, with 9 nucleotides matching TRBD1. With 2 bases clipped from V and 3 bases from J, the junction kept 7 bases outside the gene matches. CDR3 size: 15 residues. In germline, CDR1 is GTSNPN, CDR2 SVGIG (reference sequence).

This clone was counted a single time. The chain links TRBV7-2 to TRBJ1-5; D is perhaps TRBD1 (5 bases). CDR3 length: 16 amino acids. V shed 4 bases and J shed 4 bases, with 17 bases lying between them. Germline V gene lookup returns CDR1 SGHTA and CDR2 FQGNSA. The CDR3 is CASSSGGGIGNQPQHF. In DNA form, the CDR3 reads TGTGCCAGCAGCTCCGGGGGAGGAATCGGGAATCAGCCCCAGCATTTT. Filled out from reference TRBV7-2 and TRBJ1-5, the complete variable domain reads GAGVSQSPSNKVTEKGKDVELRCDPISGHTALYWYRQSLGQGLEFLIYFQGNSAPDKSGLPSDRFSAERTGGSVSTLTIQRTQQEDSAVYLCASSSGGGIGNQPQHFGDGTRLSIL.

The chain uses TRBV7-9 and TRBJ1-5; D ambiguous. V gave up 3 bases and J gave up 5 bases, with 5 bases separating them. CDR1 and CDR2 (germline): SEHNR, FQNEAQ (reference sequence). The CDR3 covers 12 residues. The CDR3 loop is CASSFSDQPQHF. The DNA of the CDR3 is TGTGCCAGCAGCTTCTCCGATCAGCCCCAGCATTTT.

The V gene is TRBV15, the J gene TRBJ2-7; D remains unclear. Germline V gene data show CDR1 as LNHNV and CDR2 as YYDKDF (reference sequence). CDR3 length: 14 amino acids. Trimming pared 1 base from V and 3 bases from J, leaving 10 bases between. CDR3 coding DNA: TGTGCCACCAGCAGAGCTTCCCGCGACTACGAGCAGTACTTC. Translated, it gives CATSRASRDYEQYF.

This chain's CDR3 is CASSVTGAVSETQYF. CDR3 DNA: TGTGCCAGCAGCGTGACAGGCGCGGTAAGCGAGACCCAGTACTTC. This chain connects TRBV2 to TRBJ2-5, with D possibly matching TRBD1 (6 bases). Trimming cost V 6 bases and J 5 bases, with 19 bases left between them. Germline values: CDR1 SNHLY, CDR2 FYNNEI. CDR3 length: 15 residues.